What follows is one TCR beta chain and its context. This clonotype was seen only a few times. No antigen is known for it. No much larger clone exists at a distance of one base, and base qualities are not known. The sample originates from a study of T-cell memory formation after mild COVID-19 (dated by TCRdb to about 2021). Concerning the study at large: TCR sequence clusters from the two donors were found to be largely donor specific. Two young, previously healthy adult volunteers made up the cohort, one male and one female. Longitudinal TCRalpha and TCRbeta repertoire sequencing tracked T-cell clones expanding and contracting after mild COVID-19 in two donors.

Ficoll-Paque density gradient centrifugation was the method used to isolate PBMCs. TCRdb lists the instrument as Illumina NovaSeq 6000. cDNA libraries for TCRalpha and TCRbeta were prepared by 5'RACE using constant-segment primers, with sample barcodes and unique molecular identifiers added. RNA was extracted from every sample with Trizol reagent. Library amplification was performed in two PCR steps, and a second sample barcode and Illumina TruSeq adapters were introduced in the second step. Sequencing of the libraries was done on an Illumina NovaSeq, producing 2 x 150 bp paired-end reads. Turning to the authors' computational methods: Reads were demultiplexed and collapsed into UMI-guided consensus sequences with migec v1.2.7. With mixcr v2.1.11, UMI consensuses were aligned to TRA and TRB V and J templates and assembled into clonotypes. Expanded or contracted clonotypes were those called significant by both edgeR and NoisET, with noise models trained on biological replicates. For edgeR calls, the thresholds were a false discovery rate-adjusted p below 0.01 and a log2 fold-change of 1. As an exploratory analysis of dynamics, PCA with hierarchical clustering was applied to max-normalized trajectories of the 1000 most abundant clonotypes. The CD4 or CD8 phenotype of responding clones was assigned using the separately sequenced CD4+ and CD8+ repertoires. TCRdb passed the public sequencing reads through fastp at Q25 and MiXCR, retaining productive beta sequences. Identical CDR3 proteins give one entry, which carries the most common genes and DNA. It is TCRdb's table, rather than the study itself, that gives the V and J calls and clone size. This sample has approximately 290,000 distinct CDR3 sequences in its table, and roughly 8% of those were observed once. Of the sample, approximately 23% is held by the ten largest clones.

The full study reports these points: Some responding clones were detected in pre-infection memory, suggesting pre-existing cross-reactive memory T cells joined the SARS-CoV-2 response. Clones contracting from day 15 to 85 had balanced CD4/CD8 phenotypes, while a second wave expanding from day 15 to 37 was biased towards CD4+. SARS-CoV-2 specificity was not confirmed for the second-wave clones peaking on day 37. Contracting CD4+ clones appeared mostly in the CM and EM memory subsets, whereas CD8+ clones were enriched in EMRA. The study covered only a couple of mild cases, and larger cohorts including severe cases with pre-infection samples were considered necessary.

The clonotype originates from a young man who had mild COVID-19 (a few samples of this study predate the infection). The sample titles of this study are shuffled in the database, so cell type and time point are left out; the donor was told from shared clones. Sequenced sample: PBMCs or a T cell subset sorted from them (not recorded which).

The DNA is TGCAGCGTTGCAGACAGCTACGAGCAGTACTTC. Translated, it reads CSVADSYEQYF. In this chain, TRBV29-1 is recombined with TRBJ2-7; D gene: possibly TRBD1, on 5 matching bases. Reading from cysteine to phenylalanine, the CDR3 counts 11 amino acids. CDR3 DNA is the only sequence kept; it has 33 bases, read in frame from the first base. Sequences SQVTM (CDR1) and ANQGSEA (CDR2) are obtained from the germline V gene. Trimming removed 4 bases from V and 3 bases from J, leaving 7 bases between the germline ends.